This entry lists 30 T cell receptor beta chains sequenced from one sample in a study of spatial heterogeneity in lung cancer (dated by TCRdb to the late 2010s). Library preparation employed 5' RACE. This sample was sequenced with a NextSeq 500. In TCRdb, the public reads were trimmed at Q25 with fastp and aligned with MiXCR, with productive beta chains retained. Here each entry gathers all rows of one CDR3 protein and keeps the most common genes and DNA. The sample includes about 9,800 distinct CDR3 sequences, with around half observed a single time. The top ten hold around 26% of the sample. What this sample's time point label stands for: sample taken at primary tumor resection. Broad study findings and their caveats: The tumor nonsynonymous mutation count correlated with the number of expanded alpha and beta TCRs within the tumor.

These receptors' targets are unknown. The sequenced sample was lung tumor tissue, obtained at surgery. Receptor source: a female donor with early-stage non-small cell lung cancer.

The chain carries TRBV5-5 and TRBJ2-7, with D perhaps matching TRBD2 (5 bases). Germline loops: CDR1 SGHKS, CDR2 YYEKEE (reference sequence). The CDR3 has 15 amino acids. V was shortened by 0 bases and J by 3 bases, with 13 bases between the two germline ends. The CDR3 DNA reads as TGTGCCAGCAGCTTGGAGGGTCCGACTAACTACGAGCAGTACTTC. Translated, it gives CASSLEGPTNYEQYF.

The J gene is TRBJ2-3, the V gene TRBV10-3, with a tentative D call TRBD1 (6 bases). Germline CDR1 ENHRY, CDR2 SYGVKD. Trimming removed 6 bases at V and 2 bases at J, with 12 bases between. The CDR3 is made up of 14 amino acids. The chain's CDR3 is CAISAGDFTDTQYF. The CDR3 DNA sequence: TGTGCCATCAGCGCAGGGGATTTCACAGATACGCAGTATTTT.

The rearrangement uses TRBV7-8 and TRBJ2-3; either TRBD1 or TRBD2 may supply D (5 bases each). The germline V and J ends were trimmed by 1 base and 6 bases, with 8 bases remaining between them. The germline V gene has CDR1 SGHVS and CDR2 FQNEAQ. CDR3 length equals 13 residues. In DNA form, the CDR3 reads TGTGCCAGCAGCTTAGACTGGGGGGATACGCAGTATTTT. It yields the protein CASSLDWGDTQYF.

This clonotype was counted between two and nine times. The V and J genes are TRBV20-1 and TRBJ1-1; possibly TRBD1 for D (5 bases). The CDR3 loop spans 14 amino acids. The germline V and J ends were trimmed by 6 bases and 6 bases, with 20 bases remaining between them. CDR1 and CDR2 from the germline V gene are DFQATT and SNEGSKA (reference sequence). CDR3 sequence reads: CSAKSPGRGAEAFF. In DNA form, the CDR3 reads TGCAGTGCAAAGAGCCCGGGACGAGGGGCTGAAGCTTTCTTT.

This clonotype was seen a handful of times. The chain links TRBV18 to TRBJ2-1; D is unresolved. CDR3 length: 16 residues. Trimming took off 3 bases at V and 4 bases at J, with 16 bases between the two ends. Germline CDR1 KGHSH, CDR2 LQKENI. CDR3 in amino acids: CASSPPLMARYNEQFF. CDR3 nucleotide sequence: TGTGCCAGCTCACCCCCTTTGATGGCGAGGTACAATGAGCAGTTCTTC.

The chain has TRBV5-1 and TRBJ1-1; D possibly corresponds to TRBD1 (6 bases). Germline CDR1 reads SGHRS; CDR2 reads YFSETQ. The CDR3 sequence is 12 residues long. V lost 4 bases to trimming and J lost 6 bases, with 10 bases between them. The CDR3 loop is CASSPRGAEAFF. In nucleotides, the CDR3 is TGCGCCAGCAGCCCGAGGGGGGCTGAAGCTTTCTTT.

The gene calls are TRBV3-1 and TRBJ1-1; D unresolved. V was clipped by 4 bases and J by 5 bases, with 17 bases between them. The CDR3 is 15 amino acids. The germline CDR1 and CDR2 sequences are LGHDT and YNNKEL (reference sequence). DNA for the CDR3: TGTGCCAGCAGCCCCAACGGGCCCTATGGGACTGAAGCTTTCTTT. Protein: CASSPNGPYGTEAFF.

CDR3 residues: CASTPGDKAYEQYF. The DNA for the CDR3 is TGTGCCAGCACCCCCGGAGACAAAGCCTACGAGCAGTACTTC. The V and J genes are TRBV28 and TRBJ2-7; D not certain. From germline, CDR1 is MDHEN and CDR2 SYDVKM. This CDR3 region has 14 residues. Trimming removed 7 bases from V and 2 bases from J, with 15 bases in between.

This clonotype came up a few times. This chain joins TRBV4-2 and TRBJ2-1; 9 bases line up with TRBD2. Germline-derived CDR1 and CDR2 are LGHNA and YNFKEQ. V trimming: 1 base; J trimming: 10 bases; junction bases outside the gene matches: 8. This CDR3 region has 15 residues. The CDR3 sequence: CASSQGVAGETEQFF. CDR3 bases: TGTGCCAGCAGCCAAGGAGTAGCGGGGGAGACAGAGCAGTTCTTC.

The V call is TRBV20-1, the J call TRBJ2-4; D gene ambiguous. V was pared by 1 base and J by 8 bases, with 12 bases between. CDR3 length equals 13 residues. Germline CDR1 and CDR2: DFQATT and SNEGSKA (reference sequence). The CDR3 here is CSARGFTVDIQYF. The DNA of the CDR3 is TGCAGTGCTAGAGGTTTCACCGTGGACATTCAGTACTTC.

This clonotype has just one count. The V gene is TRBV6-2 or TRBV6-3, the J gene TRBJ2-1; a possible D gene is TRBD2 (6 bases). The CDR3 loop spans 15 amino acids. Germline V CDR1 and CDR2: MNHEY, SVGEGT. Trimming shortened V by 6 bases and J by 3 bases, and 15 bases separated the two germline ends. This chain's CDR3 is CASSWEEPGYNEQFF. DNA of the CDR3: TGTGCCAGCAGCTGGGAGGAGCCTGGCTACAATGAGCAGTTCTTC.

The genes are TRBV2 and TRBJ2-1; D not resolved. The CDR3 extends over 10 amino acids. Trimming removed 6 bases from V and 13 bases from J, with 10 bases in between. Germline CDR1 SNHLY, CDR2 FYNNEI. CDR3: CASSRASQFF. The CDR3 coding sequence is TGTGCCAGCAGCCGGGCAAGTCAGTTCTTC.

V usage is TRBV12-3 or TRBV12-4 and J usage is TRBJ2-7; D may be TRBD1 (5 bases). This CDR3 spans 12 amino acids. Trimming left V 6 bases short and J 4 bases short, with 10 bases between. This CDR3 is CASSSRVYEQYF. In DNA, the CDR3 is TGTGCCAGCAGCTCCAGGGTATACGAGCAGTACTTC.

The J gene is TRBJ1-4, the V gene TRBV6-6; D call uncertain. Germline assignment: CDR1 MNHNY and CDR2 SVGAGI (reference sequence). The CDR3 is 13 amino acids. The V gene lost 5 bases and the J gene lost 9 bases, with 13 bases spanning the gap. The CDR3 sequence is CASSEVWQQKLFF. CDR3 bases: TGTGCCAGCAGTGAAGTGTGGCAGCAAAAACTGTTTTTT.

The sample holds a few counts of this clonotype. The rearrangement joins TRBV30 to TRBJ2-7; the D is unclear. Trimming left V 0 bases short and J 4 bases short, with 4 bases between. CDR1 is GTSNPN, CDR2 SVGIG, per germline (reference sequence). This CDR3 contains 11 residues. CDR3 sequence (DNA): TGTGCCTGGAGTGTCAGGTACGAGCAGTACTTC. Protein sequence: CAWSVRYEQYF.

The V gene is TRBV7-6, the J gene TRBJ2-7; D perhaps matches TRBD2 (6 bases). Per the germline V gene, CDR1 is SGHVS and CDR2 is FNYEAQ. V shed 2 bases and J shed 2 bases, with 10 bases lying between them. The CDR3 sequence is 14 residues long. CDR3 loop: CASSLLGRTYEQYF. The DNA for the CDR3 is TGTGCCAGCAGCTTACTCGGGAGAACCTACGAGCAGTACTTC.

V and J are TRBV10-3 and TRBJ1-2; TRBD1 matches 8 bases. CDR3 length: 14 residues. The trim removed 6 bases at V and 5 bases at J, leaving 8 bases unmatched. CDR1 is ENHRY, CDR2 SYGVKD, per germline. CDR3 sequence reads: CAISGTGSGYGYTF. The CDR3 coding sequence is TGTGCCATCAGCGGGACAGGCTCCGGATATGGCTACACCTTC.

This clonotype was seen only a few times. V and J are TRBV5-1 and TRBJ2-5; a possible D gene is TRBD2 (6 bases). Looked up from germline, CDR1 is SGHRS and CDR2 is YFSETQ. CDR3 length equals 14 residues. V dropped 2 bases and J dropped 5 bases, with 13 bases sitting between them. CDR3 DNA sequence: TGCGCCAGCAGCTTTACCCCGGAGGGGGAGACCCAGTACTTC. This gives the protein CASSFTPEGETQYF.

The chain is built from TRBV19 and TRBJ1-1, with D perhaps TRBD1 (5 bases). Trimming cost V 5 bases and J 1 base, with 17 bases left between them. CDR3 length: 16 residues. Germline CDR1 and CDR2: LNHDA and SQIVND (reference sequence). CDR3 amino acids: CASSPLGTAWNTEAFF. CDR3 DNA sequence: TGTGCCAGTAGTCCCTTGGGGACCGCCTGGAACACTGAAGCTTTCTTT.

This sequence joins TRBV28 and TRBJ2-7; perhaps TRBD2 as D (6 bases). This CDR3 is 15 amino acids long. Germline V lookup: CDR1 MDHEN, CDR2 SYDVKM. The V and J ends lost 2 bases and 3 bases respectively, with 14 bases between them. The CDR3 reads CASSLSGAGYYEQYF. CDR3 nucleotides: TGTGCCAGCAGTTTAAGTGGGGCGGGGTACTACGAGCAGTACTTC. Full variable domain (rest looked up from reference TRBV28 and TRBJ2-7): DVKVTQSSRYLVKRTGEKVFLECVQDMDHENMFWYRQDPGLGLRLIYFSYDVKMKEKGDIPEGYSVSREKKERFSLILESASTNQTSMYLCASSLSGAGYYEQYFGPGTRLTVT.

The V gene is TRBV7-8, the J gene TRBJ2-7, with D perhaps matching TRBD1 (5 bases). CDR1 SGHVS and CDR2 FQNEAQ come from the germline V gene. Trimming cost V 6 bases and J 4 bases, with 7 bases left between them. The CDR3 extends over 11 amino acids. As DNA, the CDR3 is TGTGCCAGCAGGACAGAATACGAGCAGTACTTC. This encodes CASRTEYEQYF.

V gene TRBV5-4 combines with J gene TRBJ2-1, with TRBD1 as a possible D gene (5 bases). The V end was cut by 1 base, the J end by 10 bases, with 18 bases between. The CDR3 has 15 amino acids. Germline loops: CDR1 SGHNT, CDR2 YYREEE (reference sequence). The chain's CDR3 is CASSLFARAAMEQFF. CDR3 bases: TGTGCCAGCAGCTTGTTTGCCAGGGCGGCAATGGAGCAGTTCTTC.

The V and J genes are TRBV5-1 and TRBJ2-2; D call uncertain. The CDR3 consists of 14 residues. Germline CDR1 is SGHRS and CDR2 is YFSETQ. The V and J ends lost 1 base and 5 bases respectively, with 9 bases between them. CDR3 residues: CASSLRRRTGELFF. CDR3 sequence (DNA): TGCGCCAGCAGCTTGAGGCGTCGGACCGGGGAGCTGTTTTTT.

This clonotype was recorded only once. This chain joins TRBV7-9 and TRBJ1-3; D is ambiguous. The CDR3 runs to 14 residues. Germline CDR1 SEHNR, CDR2 FQNEAQ (reference sequence). Deletions cut 0 bases from V and 4 bases from J, with 7 bases between. The CDR3 spells CASSLAAGGNTIYF. CDR3 in DNA: TGTGCCAGCAGCTTAGCTGCAGGAGGAAACACCATATATTTT.

The rearrangement uses TRBV11-3 and TRBJ2-3; D is unclear. Trimming pared 5 bases from V and 5 bases from J, leaving 8 bases between. The CDR3 runs 12 residues. The germline gives CDR1 SGHNT, CDR2 YENEEA. The CDR3 spells CASSPDRDTQYF. The DNA of the CDR3 is TGTGCCAGCAGCCCAGACCGAGATACGCAGTATTTT. The complete variable domain, with remaining parts taken from reference TRBV11-3 and TRBJ2-3, reads EAGVVQSPRYKIIEKKQPVAFWCNPISGHNTLYWYLQNLGQGPELLIRYENEEAVDDSQLPKDRFSAERLKGVDSTLKIQPAELGDSAVYLCASSPDRDTQYFGPGTRLTVL.

The chain links TRBV3-1 to TRBJ2-1; D call uncertain. The germline gives CDR1 LGHDT, CDR2 YNNKEL (reference sequence). Trimming cost V 2 bases and J 5 bases, with 7 bases left between them. CDR3 length equals 13 residues. CDR3 region: CASSQFGDNEQFF. The CDR3 region has the DNA TGTGCCAGCAGCCAATTCGGCGACAATGAGCAGTTCTTC.

The J gene is TRBJ1-5, the V gene TRBV12-3 or TRBV12-4, with TRBD1 as a possible D gene (5 bases). V lost 6 bases, J lost 3 bases, and 18 bases lay in between. CDR3 length equals 16 residues. CDR3 coding DNA: TGTGCCAGCAGCTCCGGGCCCGGGGGTTACAATCAGCCCCAGCATTTT. Translated: CASSSGPGGYNQPQHF.

The rearrangement uses TRBV7-2 and TRBJ1-1; weak D call: TRBD1 (5 bases). The germline CDR1 and CDR2 sequences are SGHTA and FQGNSA. Trimming took off 7 bases at V and 3 bases at J, with 15 bases between the two ends. The CDR3 loop spans 14 amino acids. CDR3 residues: CASTVAGQYTEAFF. CDR3 nucleotide sequence: TGTGCCAGCACTGTCGCGGGGCAGTACACTGAAGCTTTCTTT.

This chain joins TRBV12-3 or TRBV12-4 and TRBJ2-5; 9 bases match TRBD2. Trimming cost V 4 bases and J 4 bases; bases outside gene matches: 7. The CDR3 is 15 amino acids. CDR3 nucleotides: TGTGCCAGCAGTTATAAGCGGGGGGAATTAGAGACCCAGTACTTC. This translates into CASSYKRGELETQYF.

The chain uses TRBV20-1 and TRBJ1-6; D gene uncertain. Trimming stripped 6 bases from V and 10 bases from J, with 16 bases between. The CDR3 is made up of 13 amino acids. The germline V gene has CDR1 DFQATT and CDR2 SNEGSKA (reference sequence). CDR3: CSAADWASSPLHF. CDR3 coding DNA: TGCAGTGCGGCAGACTGGGCGAGCTCACCCCTCCACTTT.